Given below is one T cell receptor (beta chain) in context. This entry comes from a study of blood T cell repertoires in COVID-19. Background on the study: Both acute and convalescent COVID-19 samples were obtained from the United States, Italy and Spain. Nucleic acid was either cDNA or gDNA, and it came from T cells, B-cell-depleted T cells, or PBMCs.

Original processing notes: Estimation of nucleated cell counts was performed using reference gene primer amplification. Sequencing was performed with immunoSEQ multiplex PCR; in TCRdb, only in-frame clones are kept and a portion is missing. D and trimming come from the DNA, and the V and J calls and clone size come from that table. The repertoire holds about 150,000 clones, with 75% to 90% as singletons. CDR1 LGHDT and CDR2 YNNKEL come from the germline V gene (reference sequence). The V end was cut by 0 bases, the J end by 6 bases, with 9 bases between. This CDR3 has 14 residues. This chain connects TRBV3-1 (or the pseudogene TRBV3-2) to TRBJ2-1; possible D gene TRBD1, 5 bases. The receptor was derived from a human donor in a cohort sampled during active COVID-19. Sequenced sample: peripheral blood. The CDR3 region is CASSQDPGRNEQFF. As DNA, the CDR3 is TGTGCCAGCAGCCAAGATCCAGGGCGCAATGAGCAGTTCTTC.